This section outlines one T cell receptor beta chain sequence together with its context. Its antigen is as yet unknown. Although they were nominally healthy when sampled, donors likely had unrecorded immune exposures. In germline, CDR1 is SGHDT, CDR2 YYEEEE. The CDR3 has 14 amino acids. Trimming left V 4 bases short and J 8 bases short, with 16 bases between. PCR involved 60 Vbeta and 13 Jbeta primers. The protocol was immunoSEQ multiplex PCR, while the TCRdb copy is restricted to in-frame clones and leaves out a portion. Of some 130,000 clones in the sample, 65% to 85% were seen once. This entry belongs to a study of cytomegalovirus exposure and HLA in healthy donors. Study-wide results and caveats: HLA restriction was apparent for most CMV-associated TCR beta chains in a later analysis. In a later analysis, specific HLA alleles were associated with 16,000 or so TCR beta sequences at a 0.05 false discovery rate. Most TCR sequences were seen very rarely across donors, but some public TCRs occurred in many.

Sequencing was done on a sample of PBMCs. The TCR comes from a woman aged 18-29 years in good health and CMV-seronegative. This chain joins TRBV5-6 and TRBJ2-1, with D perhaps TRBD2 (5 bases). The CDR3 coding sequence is TGTGCCAGCAGCCGGGTTGGGAGTAAAGATGAGCAGTTCTTC. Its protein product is CASSRVGSKDEQFF.